This T cell receptor (beta chain) was sequenced during a study of cytomegalovirus exposure and HLA in healthy donors. Study conclusions and caveats: The authors excluded some V segments, including TRBV6-2 and TRBV6-3, as indistinguishable. Later, an analysis showed that TCR beta chains associated with HLA were more clonally expanded than others that were equally common. Productive status was seen about 90% or about 30% of the time for most TCR beta V segments in an earlier analysis.

PCR was performed using 60 Vbeta and 13 Jbeta primers. TCRdb's copy holds only in-frame clones and misses some; the assay was immunoSEQ multiplex PCR. The sample includes roughly 120,000 clones, more than 60% seen only once; the top ten take 4% to 5%. Trimming stripped 5 bases from V and 0 bases from J, with 8 bases between. This CDR3 region has 15 residues. Germline V gives CDR1 KGHSH, CDR2 LQKENI. With respect to this clone: The antigen remains unidentified.

The TCR was taken from a woman aged 40 to 50 in good health and CMV-seronegative. The sequencing sample was made of PBMCs. This rearrangement joins TRBV18 to TRBJ2-6; D unresolved. This CDR3 is CASSNDNSGANVLTF. The DNA for the CDR3 is TGTGCCAGCTCAAATGACAACTCTGGGGCCAACGTCCTGACTTTC. The entire variable domain, with the rest obtained from reference TRBV18 and TRBJ2-6, is as follows: NAGVMQNPRHLVRRRGQEARLRCSPMKGHSHVYWYRQLPEEGLKFMVYLQKENIIDESGMPKERFSAEFPKEGPSILRIQQVVRGDSAAYFCASSNDNSGANVLTFGAGSRLTVL.